This passage covers 5 T cell receptor beta chains from one sample sequenced in a study of blood T cell repertoires in COVID-19 (TCRdb year 2020). The library came from the immunoSEQ multiplex PCR assay. This is the immuneACCESS table as TCRdb keeps it, with only in-frame sequences that have V and J called. A part of the clones is gone; compared with another copy, unresolved V genes explain less than half, and the rest is unexplained. This sample holds fewer than 250,000 clones; roughly 86% were observed only once. The ten largest clonotypes hold more than 4% of the sample. The sequenced sample was peripheral blood. The receptors shown here come from a man aged 50 to 59 with acute or convalescent COVID-19.

V is TRBV3-1 (or the pseudogene TRBV3-2) and J is TRBJ2-1, with D perhaps matching TRBD1 (7 bases). V was clipped by 0 bases and J by 5 bases, with 17 bases between them. The CDR3 extends over 17 amino acids. Germline values: CDR1 LGHDT, CDR2 YNNKEL (reference sequence). The CDR3 nucleotides are TGTGCCAGCAGCCAAGATCTGGGGGGACAGACCCACAATGAGCAGTTCTTC. It encodes CASSQDLGGQTHNEQFF.

This clone was observed once. The chain uses TRBV4-2 and TRBJ2-7; the match to TRBD1 covers 10 bases. Germline V gene lookup returns CDR1 LGHNA and CDR2 YNFKEQ. The CDR3 covers 15 residues. J lost 0 bases, V lost 4 bases, and 3 bases had no gene match. The CDR3 here is CASSPGQGPSYEQYF. DNA of the CDR3: TGTGCCAGCAGCCCGGGACAGGGGCCCTCCTACGAGCAGTACTTC.

The chain joins TRBV11-2 to TRBJ2-5, with D hard to call. CDR3 size: 14 residues. With 2 bases removed from V and 1 base from J, the gap between germline ends came to 8 bases. In germline, CDR1 is SGHAT, CDR2 FQNNGV. The CDR3 DNA sequence: TGTGCCAGCAGCTTATCCCTAGGCCAAGAGACCCAGTACTTC. This translates into CASSLSLGQETQYF. The variable domain in full, completed from reference TRBV11-2 and TRBJ2-5, reads EAGVAQSPRYKIIEKRQSVAFWCNPISGHATLYWYQQILGQGPKLLIQFQNNGVVDDSQLPKDRFSAERLKGVDSTLKIQPAKLEDSAVYLCASSLSLGQETQYFGPGTRLLVL.

This rearrangement joins TRBV9 to TRBJ2-2, with 7 positions matching TRBD1. The J segment lost 0 bases and the V segment lost 4 bases, leaving 6 bases of the junction unmatched. Germline CDR1 reads SGDLS; CDR2 reads YYNGEE. This CDR3 has 16 residues. The DNA for the CDR3 is TGTGCCAGCAGCACGACGGACAGGACGAACACCGGGGAGCTGTTTTTT. This codes for CASSTTDRTNTGELFF.

The gene calls are TRBV7-9 and TRBJ2-5; TRBD2 agrees at 7 bases. The CDR3 totals 17 residues. Unmatched junction bases numbered 12, after V lost 0 bases and J lost 5 bases. Germline V gene lookup returns CDR1 SEHNR and CDR2 FQNEAQ (reference sequence). CDR3 nucleotide sequence: TGTGCCAGCAGCTTAGCGATGGGAGGCGGGGGACTCGAGACCCAGTACTTC. Protein: CASSLAMGGGGLETQYF.